These T cell receptor beta chains were read from a single sample in a study of cytomegalovirus exposure and HLA in healthy donors. Here immunoSEQ multiplex PCR was the method, and the copy in TCRdb shows in-frame clones only, minus some. Of more than 150,000 clones in the sample, about 85% were seen once. The sequenced material came from PBMCs. The source is a woman aged 18-29 years in good health and CMV-seronegative. Each CDR3 is given with its conserved first and last residue. Each record gives: D gene, V gene, J gene, clone size, CDR3 DNA, CDR3 protein. A D gene is named only where the DNA matches it firmly. Not all rows give a size; the values are once, few, many and, for expanded clones, a class.

TRBD1	TRBV6-1	TRBJ2-2	few	TGTGCCAGCAGAGAGCAGGGGGAGATCGGGGAGCTGTTTTTT	CASREQGEIGELFF
-	TRBV4-3	TRBJ1-6	-	TGCGCCAGCAGCCATCTCCGGGAGCTGGATTCACCCCTCCACTTT	CASSHLRELDSPLHF
-	TRBV7-9	TRBJ2-5	-	TGTGCCAGCAGCCTAGGGTGCGGCAAGTACTTC	CASSLGCGKYF
TRBD1	TRBV6-6	TRBJ2-7	-	TGTGCCAGCAGTGCATCAGGGGGCTGGTCCTACGAGCAGTACTTC	CASSASGGWSYEQYF
TRBD1	TRBV28	TRBJ2-7	-	TGTGCCAGCAGTTCCGGGACAGGGTACGAGCAGTACTTC	CASSSGTGYEQYF
TRBD2	TRBV10-3	TRBJ2-7	-	TGTGCCATCAGGGGACTAGCGGGGGACTACGAGCAGTACTTC	CAIRGLAGDYEQYF
TRBD2	TRBV27	TRBJ2-3	-	TGTGCCAGCAGTTACGGGGGGTTCACAGATACGCAGTATTTT	CASSYGGFTDTQYF
TRBD1	TRBV19	TRBJ1-5	-	TGTGCCAGTAGTATAAGACAGGGCGGGCAGCCCCAGCATTTT	CASSIRQGGQPQHF
TRBD1	TRBV4-2	TRBJ2-1	-	TGTGCCAGCAGCAGTACGGGACAGAGCTCCTACAATGAGCAGTTCTTC	CASSSTGQSSYNEQFF
-	TRBV28	TRBJ2-7	-	TGTGCCAGCAGGACGTGGGGCCAAAGCTCCTACGAGCAGTACTTC	CASRTWGQSSYEQYF
-	TRBV5-1	TRBJ1-5	-	TGCGCCAGCAGCCACCCGGGAGGGTCCCTTCGGCAGCCCCAGCATTTT	CASSHPGGSLRQPQHF
-	TRBV5-4	TRBJ1-2	-	TGTGCCAGCAGCCAGGGGCAGGACATTGGCTATGGCTACACCTTC	CASSQGQDIGYGYTF
-	TRBV7-8	TRBJ2-7	-	TGTGCCAGCAGCTTGCCCCTTAGTGCATCGAACTACGAGCAGTACTTC	CASSLPLSASNYEQYF
-	TRBV19	TRBJ1-5	-	TGTGCCAGCGTCTTGACAGCTACAAGCAATCAGCCCCAGCATTTT	CASVLTATSNQPQHF
-	TRBV19	TRBJ2-4	-	TGTGCCAGTAGTATAGAGGCCAGGGTGAACATTCAGTACTTC	CASSIEARVNIQYF
TRBD1	TRBV28	TRBJ1-3	-	TGTGCCAGCAGTTTTTCACAGGGGGCGGGTAACACCATATATTTT	CASSFSQGAGNTIYF
TRBD2	TRBV7-6	TRBJ2-7	-	TGTGCCAGCAGCTTAGGGCCCTTTAGTAGCGGGGGTGCCTACGAGCAGTACTTC	CASSLGPFSSGGAYEQYF
-	TRBV10-1	TRBJ2-5	-	TGCGCCAGCAGTGAGCCAGGGGCCATCGAGACTCAGTACTTC	CASSEPGAIETQYF
-	TRBV19	TRBJ1-4	-	TGTGCCAGTACGGGGGGTTGTGTGGTGGGGAATGAAAAACTGTTTTTT	CASTGGCVVGNEKLFF
-	TRBV11-2	TRBJ2-1	-	TGTGCCAGCAGCTTGGGAGGTGAGCAGTTCTTC	CASSLGGEQFF
TRBD1	TRBV7-2	TRBJ2-2	-	TGTGCCAGCAGCTTCGGACAGGGAAACACCGGGGAGCTGTTTTTT	CASSFGQGNTGELFF
TRBD2	TRBV4-1	TRBJ2-3	-	TGCGCCAGCAGCCAGGGCCCTAGCCGGCGGGGGGCTTCAAGGCCAGATACGCAGTATTTT	CASSQGPSRRGASRPDTQYF
TRBD1	TRBV28	TRBJ1-5	few	TGTGCCAGCAGTTTATACAAACCAACAGGGGATAGCAATCAGCCCCAGCATTTT	CASSLYKPTGDSNQPQHF
-	TRBV28	TRBJ2-2	-	TGTGCCAGCAGTTTCAGCGGGGAGCTGTTTTTT	CASSFSGELFF
TRBD2	TRBV7-2	TRBJ2-1	-	TGTGCCAGCAGCTCGAGACTAGCCAGCTCCTACAATGAGCAGTTCTTC	CASSSRLASSYNEQFF
TRBD2	TRBV19	TRBJ2-1	-	TGTGCCAGTAGTATACCGGGACTAGCGGGTTACAATGAGCAGTTCTTC	CASSIPGLAGYNEQFF
-	TRBV10-3	TRBJ2-1	-	TGTGCCATCAGTGATGAAGGGGATGAGCAGTTCTTC	CAISDEGDEQFF
-	TRBV6-5	TRBJ1-1	few	TGTGCCAGCAGTTACTCAGGACAGCCGAACACTGAAGCTTTCTTT	CASSYSGQPNTEAFF
TRBD1	TRBV28	TRBJ1-2	once	TGTGCCAGCAGTTTCCCCCAGGGGGCGCGGGGCTATGGCTACACCTTC	CASSFPQGARGYGYTF
-	TRBV13	TRBJ1-3	-	TGTGCCAGCAGCTCCCCACAGGGAAACACCATATATTTT	CASSSPQGNTIYF
-	TRBV10-3	TRBJ1-6	-	TGTGCCATCAGTGACCCTCGGGAGGGTTTAGGCAATTCACCCCTCCACTTT	CAISDPREGLGNSPLHF
TRBD1	TRBV7-9	TRBJ1-4	few	TGTGCCAGCACCCCGGGACAGCCCAATGAAAAACTGTTTTTT	CASTPGQPNEKLFF
-	TRBV28	TRBJ1-1	-	TGTGCCAGCAGTCGACACCCCACAGGGATGGTGGAAGCTTTCTTT	CASSRHPTGMVEAFF
TRBD2	TRBV28	TRBJ2-1	-	TGTGCCAGCAGTTTATCAACCGGGACTAGCGGCGACAATGAGCAGTTCTTC	CASSLSTGTSGDNEQFF
TRBD1	TRBV28	TRBJ1-2	-	TGTGCCAGCAGTTTATTGGACAGGCCCGAAGGCTACACCTTC	CASSLLDRPEGYTF
TRBD2	TRBV11-2	TRBJ2-7	-	TGTGCCAGCAGCCCAGGGATAGGGCTAGCGGGATCGACCTACGAGCAGTACTTC	CASSPGIGLAGSTYEQYF
-	TRBV2	TRBJ2-1	-	TGCGCCAGCACGGAGGAGTACGGGAATGAGCAGTTCTTC	CASTEEYGNEQFF
-	TRBV11-3	TRBJ2-7	-	TGTGCCAGCAGCCCACAGGGATCCTCCTACGAGCAGTACTTC	CASSPQGSSYEQYF
TRBD1	TRBV5-4	TRBJ2-7	-	TGTGCCAGCAGCATTGGGACAGGCTACGAGCAGTACTTC	CASSIGTGYEQYF
TRBD2	TRBV28	TRBJ2-7	-	TGTGCCAGCAGTTTACCGACTAGCGGGGGTATGGAGGACTACGAGCAGTACTTC	CASSLPTSGGMEDYEQYF
TRBD1	TRBV19	TRBJ2-1	-	TGTGCCAGTAGTATTCGAACAGGGGGGTTTAATGAGCAGTTCTTC	CASSIRTGGFNEQFF
TRBD1	TRBV7-9	TRBJ1-2	-	TGTGCCAGCAGCTTATACAGGGGGGATTATGGCTACACCTTC	CASSLYRGDYGYTF
TRBD1	TRBV7-8	TRBJ1-1	-	TGTGCCAGCAGCTTAGTTAGGGTCGACAGGGAGAACACTGAAGCTTTCTTT	CASSLVRVDRENTEAFF
TRBD1	TRBV6-1	TRBJ1-5	-	TGTGCCAGCAGCTGGACAGGCCCGAATCAGCCCCAGCATTTT	CASSWTGPNQPQHF
TRBD1	TRBV5-1	TRBJ2-2	once	TGCGCCAGCAGCCCCCGGACAGGGGGGGCCGGGGAGCTGTTTTTT	CASSPRTGGAGELFF
TRBD2	TRBV5-1	TRBJ2-3	-	TGCGCCAGCAGCTCGACTAGCGTCTACCAGAAGTATTTT	CASSSTSVYQKYF